Below are 17 T cell receptor beta chains sequenced from a single sample in a study of CD8 T cells in ankylosing spondylitis. TCRdb independently ran MiXCR on the 5' RACE reads; one entry per CDR3 protein. The sample lists roughly 150,000 distinct CDR3 sequences, 9.5% to 10% occurring once. The sequencing input was blood, either unsorted or a sorted T cell fraction (not recorded which). The source of these receptors is a female donor with ankylosing spondylitis or in good health (not recorded which).

This clonotype was counted ten times or more. This chain connects TRBV27 to TRBJ2-4; D gene unclear. V lost 6 bases, J lost 3 bases, and 9 bases lay in between. Germline CDR1 reads MNHEY; CDR2 reads SMNVEV (reference sequence). CDR3 size: 13 residues. CDR3 in amino acids: CASRSNSKNIQYF. The CDR3 DNA is TGTGCCAGCAGGTCGAACAGCAAAAACATTCAGTACTTC.

The chain recombines TRBV2 with TRBJ1-1; TRBD1 is a possible D gene (6 bases). Deletions cut 3 bases from V and 2 bases from J, with 13 bases between. Germline-derived CDR1 and CDR2 are SNHLY and FYNNEI. CDR3 length: 15 residues. CDR3 DNA sequence: TGTGCCAGCAGTGAGCTTTGGGGACACAACACTGAAGCTTTCTTT. It yields the protein CASSELWGHNTEAFF.

This clonotype was counted a few times. The chain has TRBV11-2 and TRBJ1-2; 9 nucleotides align to TRBD1. Trimming cost V 5 bases and J 9 bases; bases outside gene matches: 7. The CDR3 is 13 residues long. Germline loops: CDR1 SGHAT, CDR2 FQNNGV. The CDR3 is CASSVGTGSSYTF. In nucleotides, the CDR3 is TGTGCCAGCAGCGTCGGGACAGGGTCGAGCTACACCTTC.

The chain couples TRBV25-1 to TRBJ1-2; D unresolved. Trimming took off 4 bases at V and 8 bases at J, with 11 bases between the two ends. The CDR3 is 12 amino acids. CDR1 is MGHDK, CDR2 SYGVNS, per germline. The CDR3 sequence is CASSGGKKGYTF. In DNA, the CDR3 is TGTGCCAGCAGTGGAGGGAAGAAGGGCTACACCTTC.

The chain's CDR3 is CASSVDPSAEAFF. The CDR3 region has the DNA TGTGCCAGCAGCGTAGACCCTTCAGCGGAAGCTTTCTTT. V usage is TRBV9 and J usage is TRBJ1-1, with D hard to call. This CDR3 spans 13 amino acids. Germline loops: CDR1 SGDLS, CDR2 YYNGEE. V lost 0 bases to trimming and J lost 8 bases, with 11 bases between them.

This clonotype was seen a handful of times. The chain uses TRBV7-9 and TRBJ1-2, with TRBD1 as a possible D gene (5 bases). The CDR3 extends over 14 amino acids. The V and J ends lost 6 bases and 6 bases respectively, with 17 bases between them. Per the germline V gene, CDR1 is SEHNR and CDR2 is FQNEAQ (reference sequence). In nucleotides, the CDR3 is TGTGCCAGCAGTCCCGCCCCCCAGGGTGATGGCTACACCTTC. Its protein is CASSPAPQGDGYTF.

This chain joins TRBV9 and TRBJ2-1; 7 nucleotides match TRBD2. Per the germline V gene, CDR1 is SGDLS and CDR2 is YYNGEE. J lost 13 bases, V lost 3 bases, and 4 bases had no gene match. This CDR3 is 11 amino acids long. This CDR3 is CASSAGTIQFF. CDR3 sequence (DNA): TGTGCCAGCAGCGCAGGGACTATTCAGTTCTTC.

The chain employs TRBV30 and TRBJ2-1, with D maybe TRBD2 (5 bases). This CDR3 spans 13 amino acids. V was trimmed by 1 base and J by 6 bases, leaving 10 bases between them. From germline, CDR1 is GTSNPN and CDR2 SVGIG (reference sequence). CDR3 nucleotides: TGTGCCTGGAGTGAAGACCTAGCCAATGAGCAGTTCTTC. Amino acid sequence: CAWSEDLANEQFF.

This rearrangement joins TRBV4-2 to TRBJ1-1; D remains ambiguous. The CDR3 extends over 15 amino acids. Germline V gives CDR1 LGHNA, CDR2 YNFKEQ. V was clipped by 0 bases and J by 2 bases, with 10 bases between them. The CDR3 loop reads CASSQETNPNTEAFF. In nucleotides, the CDR3 is TGTGCCAGCAGCCAAGAAACCAACCCAAACACTGAAGCTTTCTTT.

V usage is TRBV3-1 and J usage is TRBJ2-1; 13 bases match TRBD2. CDR1 LGHDT and CDR2 YNNKEL come from the germline V gene (reference sequence). V lost 4 bases to trimming and J lost 6 bases; unmatched junction nucleotides: 15. This CDR3 region has 19 residues. As DNA, the CDR3 is TGTGCCAGCAGCCTTCCTCGTGGACTAGCGGGAGAGGTGGCCAATGAGCAGTTCTTC. This gives the protein CASSLPRGLAGEVANEQFF.

DNA of the CDR3: TGTGCCAGCAGCTCCCGGACACTCGCTGAGCAGTTCTTC. It translates to CASSSRTLAEQFF. The chain recombines TRBV7-9 with TRBJ2-1; D possibly corresponds to TRBD1 (5 bases). Germline CDR1 SEHNR, CDR2 FQNEAQ (reference sequence). CDR3 length: 13 residues. V was cut by 4 bases and J by 9 bases, with 13 bases left in between. Combining the CDR3 with reference TRBV7-9 and TRBJ2-1 gives the whole variable domain DTGVSQNPRHKITKRGQNVTFRCDPISEHNRLYWYRQTLGQGPEFLTYFQNEAQLEKSRLLSDRFSAERPKGSFSTLEIQRTEQGDSAMYLCASSSRTLAEQFFGPGTRLTVL.

The chain joins TRBV7-9 to TRBJ1-3; perhaps TRBD1 as D (5 bases). Between the trimmed V and J ends, which lost 7 bases and 2 bases, there was a span of 12 bases. The CDR3 totals 14 residues. Germline-derived CDR1 and CDR2 are SEHNR and FQNEAQ (reference sequence). CDR3 nucleotide sequence: TGTGCCAGCACCAGAACGGGGCCTGGAAACACCATATATTTT. Encoded protein: CASTRTGPGNTIYF.

This clonotype was observed a few times. The CDR3 nucleotides read TGCGCCAGCAGCCAGACCATTCCGGGACAGTTAGGCACAGATACGCAGTATTTT. Residues: CASSQTIPGQLGTDTQYF. This chain uses TRBV4-3 with TRBJ2-3, with TRBD1 matching 7 bases. The CDR3 runs to 18 residues. With 3 bases clipped from V and 1 base from J, the junction kept 13 bases outside the gene matches. Per the germline V gene, CDR1 is LGHNA and CDR2 is YSLEER.

Only a few counts were recorded for this clonotype. This chain links TRBV6-5 with TRBJ2-1; D gene unclear. The CDR3 is 12 residues long. The V end was cut by 0 bases, the J end by 10 bases, with 7 bases between. The germline CDR1 and CDR2 sequences are MNHEY and SVGAGI. The CDR3: CASSYSTSEQFF. The CDR3 nucleotides are TGTGCCAGCAGTTACTCGACATCCGAGCAGTTCTTC.

This chain joins TRBV4-3 and TRBJ2-1, with 8 positions matching TRBD2. The CDR3 has 20 residues. The junction had 26 bases not matched to a gene; V was cut back by 4 bases and J by 9 bases. The germline gives CDR1 LGHNA, CDR2 YSLEER. CDR3 loop: CASSPSATLSGTRPRSEQFF. The CDR3 coding sequence is TGCGCCAGCAGCCCCTCGGCTACTCTCTCCGGGACTAGACCTAGGAGTGAGCAGTTCTTC.

This clonotype was detected a few times. The chain has TRBV13 and TRBJ2-7, with 16 positions matching TRBD2. The CDR3 is 14 amino acids. J gave up 12 bases and V 5 bases, and 7 bases lay outside the gene matches. The germline gives CDR1 PRHDT, CDR2 FYEKMQ (reference sequence). The CDR3 here is CASSAGLAGGPPYF. In DNA, the CDR3 is TGTGCCAGCAGCGCGGGACTAGCGGGAGGGCCCCCGTACTTC. Filled out from reference TRBV13 and TRBJ2-7, the complete variable domain reads AAGVIQSPRHLIKEKRETATLKCYPIPRHDTVYWYQQGPGQDPQFLISFYEKMQSDKGSIPDRFSAQQFSDYHSELNMSSLELGDSALYFCASSAGLAGGPPYFGPGTRLTVT.

A word on this clonotype: A much larger clone differs by one base, so this may be a read error. V is TRBV4-1 and J is TRBJ2-1; the D gene is possibly TRBD2 (5 bases). The germline V and J ends were trimmed by 4 bases and 12 bases, with 13 bases remaining between them. CDR3 length: 12 residues. Germline V gene lookup returns CDR1 MGHRA and CDR2 YSYEKL. The CDR3 loop is CASSREKGGQFF. In nucleotides, the CDR3 is TGCGCCAGCAGCCGGGAGAAAGGTGGGCAGTTCTTC.